This TCR beta chain was identified during a study of blood T cell repertoires in COVID-19. Sequencing was performed with immunoSEQ multiplex PCR; in TCRdb, only in-frame clones are kept and a portion is missing. This table holds some 170,000 clones, approximately 80% found once. The V end lost 6 bases, the J end lost 5 bases, and 16 bases lay between the germline ends. The CDR3 runs 14 residues. The germline V gene encodes CDR1 MDHEN and CDR2 SYDVKM. Categorization into cohorts depended on clinical history that participants reported. The TCR was taken from a man over 45 who had recovered from COVID-19. This rearrangement joins TRBV28 to TRBJ1-2; D might be TRBD1 (6 bases). The sequencing input was PBMCs or T cells enriched from blood (not recorded which). CDR3 coding DNA: TGTGCCAGCAGAGAGATACGGGGACATTATGGCTACACCTTC. Residues: CASREIRGHYGYTF.